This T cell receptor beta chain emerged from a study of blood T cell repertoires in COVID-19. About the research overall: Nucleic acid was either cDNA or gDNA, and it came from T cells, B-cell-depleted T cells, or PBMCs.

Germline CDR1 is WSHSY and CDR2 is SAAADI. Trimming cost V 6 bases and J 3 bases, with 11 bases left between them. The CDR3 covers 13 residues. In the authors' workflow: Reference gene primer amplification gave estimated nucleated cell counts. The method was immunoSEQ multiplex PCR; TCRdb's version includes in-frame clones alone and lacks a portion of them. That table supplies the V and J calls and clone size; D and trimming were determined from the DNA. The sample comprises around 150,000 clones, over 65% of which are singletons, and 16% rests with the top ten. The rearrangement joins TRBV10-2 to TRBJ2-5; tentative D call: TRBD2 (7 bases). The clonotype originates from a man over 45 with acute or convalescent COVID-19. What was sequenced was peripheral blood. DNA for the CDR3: TGCGCCAGCAGGGGAGGGGGGGAAGAGACCCAGTACTTC. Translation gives CASRGGGEETQYF.